This TCR beta chain was sequenced in a study of beta chain features in type 1 diabetes. Whole-study findings and limits: Among patients with Type 1 diabetes, TCRB CDR3s were moderately but significantly shorter in every one of the four CD4+ subsets. Any PCR bias toward short templates would affect both groups alike.

V was trimmed by 2 bases and J by 0 bases, leaving 7 bases between them. The CDR3 is made up of 15 amino acids. Germline V gene lookup returns CDR1 MDHEN and CDR2 SYDVKM. Expressed TCRB transcripts got sequenced, as all isolated RNA was reverse transcribed. Only in-frame clones appear in the TCRdb table, and some are missing; sequencing was by immunoSEQ multiplex PCR. This table holds 500,000 to 650,000 clones, roughly 12% found once. This clone was found a few times. Its antigen remains unidentified. Input material: naive CD4+ T cells from blood. This clonotype was obtained from a man younger than 40 with type 1 diabetes. The chain recombines TRBV28 with TRBJ2-2, with D hard to call. The CDR3 coding sequence is TGTGCCAGCAGTTTACGGGCCTCGAACACCGGGGAGCTGTTTTTT. This encodes CASSLRASNTGELFF.